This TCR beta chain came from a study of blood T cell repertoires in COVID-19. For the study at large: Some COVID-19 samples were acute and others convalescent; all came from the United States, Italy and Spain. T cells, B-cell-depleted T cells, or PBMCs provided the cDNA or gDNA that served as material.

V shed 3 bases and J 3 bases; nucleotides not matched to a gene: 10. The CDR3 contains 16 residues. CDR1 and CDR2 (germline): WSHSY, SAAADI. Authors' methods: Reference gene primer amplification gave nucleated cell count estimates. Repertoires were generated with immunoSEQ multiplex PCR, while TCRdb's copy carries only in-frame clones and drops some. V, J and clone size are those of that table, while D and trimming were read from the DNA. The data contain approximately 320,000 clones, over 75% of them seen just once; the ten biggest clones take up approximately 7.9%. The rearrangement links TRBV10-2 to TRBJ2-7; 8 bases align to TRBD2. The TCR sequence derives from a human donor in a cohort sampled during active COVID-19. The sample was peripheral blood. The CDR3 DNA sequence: TGCGCCAGCAGTGATAGGTCACGGGGGGGGAGCTACGAGCAGTACTTC. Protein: CASSDRSRGGSYEQYF.